The following is a T cell receptor beta chain sequence with its context. The sample holds one count of this clonotype. The antigen it recognizes is unknown. At one boundary the junction diverges from the germline segment, which might be a read error. The library came from RT-PCR. This sample was sequenced with a NextSeq 550. TCRdb itself trimmed the public reads at Q25 with fastp, ran MiXCR and retained productive beta chains. Each CDR3 protein appears once, grouped with its most common genes and DNA. Here the sample has over 150,000 distinct CDR3 sequences; approximately 28% occur a single time. Under 3.5% of the sample is taken by the ten largest. These data come from a study of patients and donors after allogeneic stem cell transplantation (dated by TCRdb to the early 2020s). CDR1 and CDR2 (SEHNR, FQNEAQ) derive from the germline V gene (reference sequence). From the cysteine up to the phenylalanine, the CDR3 has a length of 14 residues. Only the CDR3 portion is preserved as DNA: 42 bases, with reading frame beginning at the first base.

Input material: blood, either unsorted or a sorted T cell fraction (not recorded which). The chain links TRBV7-9 with TRBJ2-5; too little of a D gene remains to name it. The sequence came from a human donor who was either an allogeneic HSCT recipient or a stem cell or donor lymphocyte infusion donor (not recorded which). It is not recorded whose cells these are; they may come from a transplant donor. The CDR3 amino acid sequence is: CASTLRPVQETQYF. The DNA sequence reads TGTGCCAGCACCTTAAGACCGGTCCAAGAGACCCAGTACTTC.